The 5 T cell receptor beta chains in this list originate from one sample, sequenced in a study of beta chain features in type 1 diabetes. Expressed TCRB transcripts got sequenced, as all isolated RNA was reverse transcribed. Measured with immunoSEQ multiplex PCR; TCRdb has only the in-frame clones, and not every one. The table records more than 150,000 clones, about an eighth of them present only once. Sequenced material: central memory CD4+ T cells from blood. The receptors come from a woman between 18 and 29 years old in good health.

This clone was counted only a few times. V and J are TRBV5-1 and TRBJ1-5, with D possibly TRBD1 on 5 matching bases. Trimming cost V 0 bases and J 3 bases, with 7 bases left between them. CDR1 is SGHRS and CDR2 is YFSETQ in the germline V gene. The CDR3 loop spans 14 amino acids. CDR3 loop: CASSLGQLNQPQHF. DNA of the CDR3: TGCGCCAGCAGCTTGGGACAGCTCAATCAGCCCCAGCATTTT.

This clone was observed a few times. This chain connects TRBV10-1 to TRBJ2-7; 12 bases map to TRBD2. Germline values: CDR1 WNHNN, CDR2 SYGVQD (reference sequence). The CDR3 runs to 15 residues. The V gene end was trimmed by 5 bases and the J gene end by 5 bases; junction bases not matched to a gene: 7. In DNA, the CDR3 is TGCGCCAGCAGTCCGAGACTAGCGGGAGCCCACGAGCAGTACTTC. Residues: CASSPRLAGAHEQYF.

The chain links TRBV19 to TRBJ2-5; TRBD2 aligns across 10 bases. Germline CDR1 LNHDA, CDR2 SQIVND (reference sequence). This CDR3 contains 15 residues. V lost 6 bases and J lost 1; bases outside the gene matches: 5. Here the CDR3 reads CASRATSGPQETQYF. The CDR3, as DNA: TGTGCCAGTAGAGCGACTAGCGGGCCCCAAGAGACCCAGTACTTC.

This chain joins TRBV25-1 and TRBJ2-3; 11 bases map to TRBD2. The junction had 6 bases not matched to a gene; V was cut back by 4 bases and J by 3 bases. The CDR3 has 16 amino acids. Germline V lookup: CDR1 MGHDK, CDR2 SYGVNS. The CDR3 protein is CASSGSSGRSTDTQYF. CDR3 DNA: TGTGCCAGCAGTGGATCTAGCGGGAGGTCTACAGATACGCAGTATTTT.

In the case of this clone: One junction end does not reproduce the germline sequence, and a read error may be involved. The chain has TRBV11-1 and TRBJ2-1; 11 nucleotides agree with TRBD2. CDR1 is SGHAT, CDR2 FQDESV, per germline (reference sequence). There are 17 residues in the CDR3. The chain's CDR3 is CASSLGPGLADYNEQFF. In nucleotides, the CDR3 is TGTGCCAGCAGTTTAGGGCCGGGACTAGCGGACTACAATGAGCAGTTCTTC.